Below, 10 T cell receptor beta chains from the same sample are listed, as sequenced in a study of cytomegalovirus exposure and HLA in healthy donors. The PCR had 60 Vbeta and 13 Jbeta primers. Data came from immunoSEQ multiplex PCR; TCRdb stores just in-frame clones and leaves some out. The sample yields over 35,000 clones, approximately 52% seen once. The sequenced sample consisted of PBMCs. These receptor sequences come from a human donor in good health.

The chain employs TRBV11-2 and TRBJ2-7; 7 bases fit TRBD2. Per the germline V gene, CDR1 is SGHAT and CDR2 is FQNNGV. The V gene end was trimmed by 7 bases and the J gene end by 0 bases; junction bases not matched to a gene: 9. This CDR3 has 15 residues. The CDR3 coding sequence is TGTGCCAGCACCCGGGCGGGAGAGAGCTCCTACGAGCAGTACTTC. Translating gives CASTRAGESSYEQYF.

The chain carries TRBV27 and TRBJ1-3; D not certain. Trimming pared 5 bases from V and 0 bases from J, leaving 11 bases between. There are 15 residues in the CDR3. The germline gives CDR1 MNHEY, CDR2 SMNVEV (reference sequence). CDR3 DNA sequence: TGTGCCAGCAGTCCGTCAGCGGTCTCTGGAAACACCATATATTTT. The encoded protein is CASSPSAVSGNTIYF.

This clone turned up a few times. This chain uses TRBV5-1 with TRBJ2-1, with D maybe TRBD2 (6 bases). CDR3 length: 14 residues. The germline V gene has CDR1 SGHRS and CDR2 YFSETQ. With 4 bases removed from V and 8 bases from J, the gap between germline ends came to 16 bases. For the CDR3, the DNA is TGCGCCAGCAGCGCGGGACGGGGGTCTGATGAGCAGTTCTTC. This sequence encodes CASSAGRGSDEQFF. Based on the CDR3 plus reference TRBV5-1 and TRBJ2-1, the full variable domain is KAGVTQTPRYLIKTRGQQVTLSCSPISGHRSVSWYQQTPGQGLQFLFEYFSETQRNKGNFPGRFSGRQFSNSRSEMNVSTLELGDSALYLCASSAGRGSDEQFFGPGTRLTVL.

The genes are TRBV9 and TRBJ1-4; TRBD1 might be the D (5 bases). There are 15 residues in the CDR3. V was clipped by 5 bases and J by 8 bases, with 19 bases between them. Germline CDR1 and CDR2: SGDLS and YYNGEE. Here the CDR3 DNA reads TGTGCCAGCAGTCTAACCCAGGGATCCGGGGAAAAACTGTTTTTT. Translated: CASSLTQGSGEKLFF. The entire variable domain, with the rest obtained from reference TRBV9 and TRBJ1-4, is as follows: DSGVTQTPKHLITATGQRVTLRCSPRSGDLSVYWYQQSLDQGLQFLIQYYNGEERAKGNILERFSAQQFPDLHSELNLSSLELGDSALYFCASSLTQGSGEKLFFGSGTQLSVL.

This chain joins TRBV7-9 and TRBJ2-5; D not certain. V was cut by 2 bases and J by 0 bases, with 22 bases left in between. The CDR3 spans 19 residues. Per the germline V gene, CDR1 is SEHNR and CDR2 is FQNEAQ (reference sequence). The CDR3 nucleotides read TGTGCCAGCAGCTTACTTCCACAAGGTAACGGGTACCACCAAGAGACCCAGTACTTC. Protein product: CASSLLPQGNGYHQETQYF. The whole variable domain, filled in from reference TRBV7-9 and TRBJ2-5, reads DTGVSQNPRHKITKRGQNVTFRCDPISEHNRLYWYRQTLGQGPEFLTYFQNEAQLEKSRLLSDRFSAERPKGSFSTLEIQRTEQGDSAMYLCASSLLPQGNGYHQETQYFGPGTRLLVL.

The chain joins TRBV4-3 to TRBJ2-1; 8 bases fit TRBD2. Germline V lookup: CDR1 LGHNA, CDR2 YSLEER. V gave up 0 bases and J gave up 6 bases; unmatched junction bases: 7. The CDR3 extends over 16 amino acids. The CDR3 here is CASSQDAAGGFNEQFF. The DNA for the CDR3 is TGCGCCAGCAGCCAAGACGCGGCGGGGGGCTTCAATGAGCAGTTCTTC.

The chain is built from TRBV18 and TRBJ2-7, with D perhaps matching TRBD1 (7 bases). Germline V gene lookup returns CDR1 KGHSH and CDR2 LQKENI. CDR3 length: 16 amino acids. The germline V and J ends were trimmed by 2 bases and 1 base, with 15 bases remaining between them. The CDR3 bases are TGTGCCAGCTCACCAACGGTGTCAGGGGGGTCCTACGAGCAGTACTTC. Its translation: CASSPTVSGGSYEQYF.

CDR3 DNA sequence: TGTGCCAGCGGCCTTCGCACAGATACGCAGTATTTT. Translated, it gives CASGLRTDTQYF. The V gene is TRBV28, the J gene TRBJ2-3; D remains ambiguous. Germline CDR1 MDHEN, CDR2 SYDVKM. Between the trimmed V and J ends, which lost 8 bases and 1 base, there was a span of 7 bases. The CDR3 runs to 12 residues.

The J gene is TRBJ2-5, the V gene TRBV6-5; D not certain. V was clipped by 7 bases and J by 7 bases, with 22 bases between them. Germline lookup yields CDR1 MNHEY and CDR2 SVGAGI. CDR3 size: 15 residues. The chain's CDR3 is CASTRGSVQHGTQYF. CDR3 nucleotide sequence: TGTGCCAGCACTCGAGGCTCAGTTCAGCATGGGACCCAGTACTTC.

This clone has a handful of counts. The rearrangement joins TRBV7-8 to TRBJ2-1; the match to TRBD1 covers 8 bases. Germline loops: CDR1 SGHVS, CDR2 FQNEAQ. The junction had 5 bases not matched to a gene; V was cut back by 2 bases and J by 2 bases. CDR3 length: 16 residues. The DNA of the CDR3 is TGTGCCAGCAGCTTACAAGGGACAGGACCCTACAATGAGCAGTTCTTC. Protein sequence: CASSLQGTGPYNEQFF. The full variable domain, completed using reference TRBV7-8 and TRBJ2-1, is GAGVSQSPRYKVAKRGQDVALRCDPISGHVSLFWYQQALGQGPEFLTYFQNEAQLDKSGLPSDRFFAERPEGSVSTLKIQRTQQEDSAVYLCASSLQGTGPYNEQFFGPGTRLTVL.